A single sample gave rise to the 28 T cell receptor beta chains below, sequenced in a study of cytomegalovirus exposure and HLA in healthy donors. PCR primers comprised 60 Vbeta and 13 Jbeta primers. Repertoires were generated with immunoSEQ multiplex PCR, while TCRdb's copy carries only in-frame clones and drops some. In the table there are under 200,000 clones, approximately 71% of which are singletons. Sequencing used PBMCs. All receptors derive from a girl under 18 in good health and CMV-seronegative.

The chain is built from TRBV5-1 and TRBJ2-1; 11 bases line up with TRBD1. Germline CDR1 is SGHRS and CDR2 is YFSETQ. Unmatched junction bases numbered 8, after V lost 6 bases and J lost 6 bases. The length of the CDR3 is 15 residues. The CDR3 is CASKSGTGGFNEQFF. The DNA of the CDR3 is TGCGCCAGCAAATCCGGGACAGGGGGGTTCAATGAGCAGTTCTTC.

The chain uses TRBV4-1 and TRBJ2-7; TRBD1 matches at 10 bases. The CDR3 totals 16 residues. Germline CDR1 MGHRA, CDR2 YSYEKL. Trimming cost V 0 bases and J 3 bases; bases outside gene matches: 5. The CDR3 DNA reads as TGCGCCAGCAGCCAAGACCGCGGGACAGGGGTCTACGAGCAGTACTTC. Encoded protein: CASSQDRGTGVYEQYF.

This clone appeared a few times. The chain uses TRBV7-9 and TRBJ2-2, with D possibly TRBD2 on 6 matching bases. The CDR3 is 15 residues long. The V and J ends lost 5 bases and 3 bases respectively, with 13 bases between them. CDR1 and CDR2 from the germline V gene are SEHNR and FQNEAQ (reference sequence). In DNA, the CDR3 is TGTGCCAGCAGCCGAGTGTGGGGGGACACCGGGGAGCTGTTTTTT. Translation: CASSRVWGDTGELFF.

This clone was observed a handful of times. The V gene is TRBV25-1, the J gene TRBJ1-1, with 8 bases matching TRBD1. V shed 7 bases and J 8 bases; nucleotides not matched to a gene: 12. The CDR3 length is 14 residues. Germline V CDR1 and CDR2: MGHDK, SYGVNS. DNA of the CDR3: TGTGCCAGCAATTATGGGACAGGAGCCACGGAAGCTTTCTTT. The encoded protein is CASNYGTGATEAFF.

The V call is TRBV2, the J call TRBJ1-6; D not resolved. Germline-derived CDR1 and CDR2 are SNHLY and FYNNEI. This CDR3 has 14 residues. The V and J ends lost 11 bases and 7 bases respectively, with 18 bases between them. The CDR3 sequence is CAGTRPGENSPLHF. In DNA form, the CDR3 reads TGTGCCGGTACGAGACCGGGAGAAAATTCACCCCTCCACTTT.

This chain links TRBV25-1 with TRBJ2-2; D is undetermined. V was trimmed by 2 bases and J by 6 bases, leaving 4 bases between them. CDR3 length: 12 amino acids. Germline V lookup: CDR1 MGHDK, CDR2 SYGVNS. The CDR3 protein is CASSEQSGELFF. CDR3 nucleotide sequence: TGTGCCAGCAGTGAACAGTCCGGGGAGCTGTTTTTT.

The rearrangement joins TRBV15 to TRBJ1-6; TRBD1 is a possible D gene (5 bases). V was cut by 4 bases and J by 7 bases, with 8 bases left in between. CDR1 is LNHNV, CDR2 YYDKDF, per germline (reference sequence). The CDR3 is made up of 13 amino acids. The CDR3 protein is CATSKTANSPLHF. CDR3 bases: TGTGCCACCAGCAAGACAGCGAATTCACCCCTCCACTTT.

The rearrangement joins TRBV2 to TRBJ1-2; perhaps TRBD1 as D (6 bases). Germline assignment: CDR1 SNHLY and CDR2 FYNNEI. Trimming removed 1 base at V and 2 bases at J, with 8 bases between. This CDR3 has 14 residues. CDR3 nucleotide sequence: TGTGCCAGCAGTGAAGGAACAGGGAACTATGGCTACACCTTC. It codes for CASSEGTGNYGYTF.

The rearrangement links TRBV30 to TRBJ2-7, with a weak D call TRBD2 (5 bases). The length of the CDR3 is 13 residues. Germline V gene sequence: CDR1 GTSNPN, CDR2 SVGIG (reference sequence). V was trimmed by 4 bases and J by 4 bases, leaving 14 bases between them. DNA of the CDR3: TGTGCCTGGACCTACGGTCGGGGATACGAGCAGTACTTC. Protein sequence: CAWTYGRGYEQYF.

The gene calls are TRBV5-6 and TRBJ2-7, with 7 bases aligning to TRBD2. J gave up 3 bases and V 4 bases, and 13 bases lay outside the gene matches. Germline loops: CDR1 SGHDT, CDR2 YYEEEE. The CDR3 has 16 amino acids. CDR3 residues: CASSLAGGGTFYEQYF. Here the CDR3 DNA reads TGTGCCAGCAGCCTAGCTGGGGGGGGAACTTTCTACGAGCAGTACTTC.

This chain connects TRBV6-4 to TRBJ1-1, with D possibly matching TRBD1 (5 bases). V lost 6 bases and J 8 bases, leaving 19 bases between the germline ends. Germline V gene data show CDR1 as MRHNA and CDR2 as SNTAGT. The CDR3 spans 14 residues. The CDR3 here is CASSVDILGGEAFF. In nucleotides, the CDR3 is TGTGCCAGCAGCGTGGACATTCTGGGAGGGGAAGCTTTCTTT.

The V and J genes are TRBV2 and TRBJ2-6; 9 nucleotides align to TRBD1. The CDR3 runs 15 residues. Germline-derived CDR1 and CDR2 are SNHLY and FYNNEI. Trimming took 7 bases from V and 4 from J; bases not matched to a gene: 5. CDR3 in DNA: TGTGCCAGCATCGGACAGGGGTCCGGGGCCAACGTCCTGACTTTC. It is translated as CASIGQGSGANVLTF.

The CDR3 sequence: CASSLRSGLSYEQYF. CDR3 bases: TGTGCCAGCAGCTTACGATCAGGATTGAGCTACGAGCAGTACTTC. The V gene is TRBV7-7, the J gene TRBJ2-7, with D hard to call. V was trimmed by 2 bases and J by 3 bases, leaving 14 bases between them. CDR1 is SSHAT, CDR2 FNYEAQ, per germline (reference sequence). The CDR3 is 15 residues long.

This clone was observed a few times. V usage is TRBV4-1 and J usage is TRBJ1-1; tentative D call: TRBD1 (5 bases). Germline lookup yields CDR1 MGHRA and CDR2 YSYEKL. The CDR3 covers 14 residues. V shed 4 bases and J shed 0 bases, with 9 bases lying between them. The CDR3 DNA is TGCGCCAGCAGCCTGGGACTGTTGAACACTGAAGCTTTCTTT. Translated, it gives CASSLGLLNTEAFF.

This clone was recorded a few times. CDR3 protein: CASSRDDYYGYTF. DNA for the CDR3: TGTGCCAGCAGCCGAGACGACTACTATGGCTACACCTTC. The chain joins TRBV14 to TRBJ1-2, with D unresolved. The CDR3 spans 13 residues. Germline CDR1 SGHDN, CDR2 FVKESK. V shed 4 bases and J shed 3 bases, with 9 bases lying between them.

The chain has TRBV5-1 and TRBJ2-3; 9 nucleotides align to TRBD2. Germline V gene data show CDR1 as SGHRS and CDR2 as YFSETQ. The length of the CDR3 is 14 residues. V lost 5 bases and J lost 3; bases outside the gene matches: 4. CDR3 sequence: CASRVAGETDTQYF. The CDR3 bases are TGCGCCAGCAGAGTAGCGGGGGAAACAGATACGCAGTATTTT.

This chain joins TRBV13 and TRBJ1-3; weak D call: TRBD1 (6 bases). Trimming left V 2 bases short and J 4 bases short, with 9 bases between. This CDR3 comprises 14 residues. The germline CDR1 and CDR2 sequences are PRHDT and FYEKMQ (reference sequence). In DNA form, the CDR3 reads TGTGCCAGCAGCTTACTACAGGGAGGAAACACCATATATTTT. This translates into CASSLLQGGNTIYF.

This clone was observed a few times. The chain links TRBV19 to TRBJ1-5; D is perhaps TRBD1 (6 bases). The V and J ends lost 11 bases and 3 bases respectively, with 17 bases between them. Germline V CDR1 and CDR2: LNHDA, SQIVND (reference sequence). The CDR3 consists of 14 residues. The CDR3: CAARGFSDNQPQHF. In nucleotides, the CDR3 is TGTGCCGCGAGGGGGTTTAGTGACAATCAGCCCCAGCATTTT.

The V call is TRBV14, the J call TRBJ2-5, with no clear D. The V end was cut by 4 bases, the J end by 4 bases, with 13 bases between. CDR1 and CDR2 from the germline V gene are SGHDN and FVKESK. This CDR3 contains 14 residues. In DNA, the CDR3 is TGTGCCAGCAGCCCTAGAGCTGGCGGAGAGACCCAGTACTTC. It yields the protein CASSPRAGGETQYF.

V gene TRBV5-1 combines with J gene TRBJ2-7; TRBD1 matches at 7 bases. V dropped 0 bases and J dropped 6; count of bases not matched to a gene: 6. This CDR3 comprises 14 residues. Germline V gene data show CDR1 as SGHRS and CDR2 as YFSETQ. The DNA for the CDR3 is TGCGCCAGCAGCTTGGCCCTGGGACAGAGCGAGCAGTACTTC. Amino acid sequence: CASSLALGQSEQYF.

The rearrangement uses TRBV29-1 and TRBJ1-2, with D possibly matching TRBD1 (5 bases). This CDR3 is built from 13 residues. Germline V gives CDR1 SQVTM, CDR2 ANQGSEA. Trimming took 4 bases from V and 2 from J, leaving 11 bases between them. The DNA of the CDR3 is TGCAGCGTTGCGGCGGGGGGAAACTATGGCTACACCTTC. This sequence encodes CSVAAGGNYGYTF.

The rearrangement uses TRBV2 and TRBJ2-7, with 11 nucleotides matching TRBD2. This CDR3 has 17 amino acids. Looked up from germline, CDR1 is SNHLY and CDR2 is FYNNEI. J gave up 3 bases and V 4 bases, and 11 bases lay outside the gene matches. The CDR3 spells CASSGDASGGPLYEQYF. DNA for the CDR3: TGTGCCAGCAGTGGTGATGCTAGCGGGGGGCCCCTCTACGAGCAGTACTTC. The full variable domain, completed using reference TRBV2 and TRBJ2-7, is EPEVTQTPSHQVTQMGQEVILRCVPISNHLYFYWYRQILGQKVEFLVSFYNNEISEKSEIFDDQFSVERPDGSNFTLKIRSTKLEDSAMYFCASSGDASGGPLYEQYFGPGTRLTVT.

V and J are TRBV6-5 and TRBJ1-1; D possibly corresponds to TRBD1 (6 bases). Trimming took 6 bases from V and 3 from J, leaving 11 bases between them. CDR3 length equals 13 residues. Germline CDR1 reads MNHEY; CDR2 reads SVGAGI. CDR3 in amino acids: CASRTQGDTEAFF. The CDR3 DNA reads TGTGCCAGCAGAACACAGGGCGACACTGAAGCTTTCTTT.

J is TRBJ2-5 and V is TRBV7-9; 8 nucleotides match TRBD2. V gave up 4 bases and J gave up 5 bases; unmatched junction bases: 9. The CDR3 is made up of 15 amino acids. CDR1 SEHNR and CDR2 FQNEAQ come from the germline V gene (reference sequence). The DNA of the CDR3 is TGTGCCAGCAGCTCACCTTTAGCGGGGATGGAGACCCAGTACTTC. This encodes CASSSPLAGMETQYF.

This clone appeared once. The gene calls are TRBV5-4 and TRBJ2-7; TRBD1 agrees at 9 bases. Per the germline V gene, CDR1 is SGHNT and CDR2 is YYREEE (reference sequence). The CDR3 is made up of 15 amino acids. Trimming at V came to 4 bases and at J to 2 bases, leaving 7 bases not matched to a gene. CDR3: CASSRLGQGTYEQYF. The CDR3 DNA sequence: TGTGCCAGCAGCCGGCTCGGACAGGGGACCTACGAGCAGTACTTC.

The genes are TRBV7-9 and TRBJ1-4, with D unresolved. Per germline, CDR1 SEHNR and CDR2 FQNEAQ (reference sequence). V was shortened by 1 base and J by 10 bases, with 16 bases between the two germline ends. The CDR3 has 15 residues. The CDR3 reads CASSLGEGRSGKLFF. The CDR3 region has the DNA TGTGCCAGCAGCTTAGGAGAGGGCAGGTCCGGAAAACTGTTTTTT.

This chain connects TRBV30 to TRBJ1-1, with D perhaps TRBD1 (5 bases). This CDR3 is 14 amino acids long. CDR1 GTSNPN and CDR2 SVGIG come from the germline V gene (reference sequence). V lost 3 bases and J lost 1, with 12 bases in between. The CDR3 region is CAWRGGNGNTEAFF. The CDR3 DNA sequence: TGTGCCTGGAGGGGGGGAAACGGGAACACTGAAGCTTTCTTT.

This clone was counted between two and nine times. This chain uses TRBV5-3 with TRBJ2-7, with a possible D match to TRBD1 (5 bases). TRBV5-3 is treated as an ORF (open reading frame) with a function not yet certain. CDR3 length: 18 amino acids. Trimming cost V 4 bases and J 2 bases, with 25 bases left between them. The CDR3 protein is CARSPRSQSGYKAYEQYF. The CDR3 DNA is TGTGCCAGAAGCCCCAGGAGTCAGTCAGGGTACAAAGCCTACGAGCAGTACTTC.